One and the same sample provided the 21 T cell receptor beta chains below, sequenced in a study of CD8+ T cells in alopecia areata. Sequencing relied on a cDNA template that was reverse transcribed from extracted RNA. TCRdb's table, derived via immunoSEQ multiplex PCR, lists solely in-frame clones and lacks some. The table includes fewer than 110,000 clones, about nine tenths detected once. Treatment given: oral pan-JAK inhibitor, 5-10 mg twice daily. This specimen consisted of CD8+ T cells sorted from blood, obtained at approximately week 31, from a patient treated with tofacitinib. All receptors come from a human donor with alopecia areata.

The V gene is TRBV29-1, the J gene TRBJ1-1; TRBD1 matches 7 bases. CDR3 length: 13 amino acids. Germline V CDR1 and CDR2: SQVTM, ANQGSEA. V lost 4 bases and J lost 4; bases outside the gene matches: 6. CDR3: CSVVRDRGTEAFF. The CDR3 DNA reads TGCAGCGTTGTTCGGGACAGAGGCACTGAAGCTTTCTTT.

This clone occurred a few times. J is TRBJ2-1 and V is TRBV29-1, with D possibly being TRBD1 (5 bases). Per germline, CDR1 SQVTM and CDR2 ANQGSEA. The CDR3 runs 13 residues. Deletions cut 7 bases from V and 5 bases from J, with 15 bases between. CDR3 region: CSAFPDTDNEQFF. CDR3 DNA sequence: TGCAGCGCATTTCCGGACACTGACAATGAGCAGTTCTTC.

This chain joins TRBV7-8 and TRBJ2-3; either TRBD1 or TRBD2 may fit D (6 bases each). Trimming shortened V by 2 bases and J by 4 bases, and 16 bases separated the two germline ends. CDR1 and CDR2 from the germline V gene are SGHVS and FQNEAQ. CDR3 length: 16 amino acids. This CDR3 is CASSLMGRGGPDTQYF. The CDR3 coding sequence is TGTGCCAGCAGCTTAATGGGCAGGGGAGGCCCAGATACGCAGTATTTT.

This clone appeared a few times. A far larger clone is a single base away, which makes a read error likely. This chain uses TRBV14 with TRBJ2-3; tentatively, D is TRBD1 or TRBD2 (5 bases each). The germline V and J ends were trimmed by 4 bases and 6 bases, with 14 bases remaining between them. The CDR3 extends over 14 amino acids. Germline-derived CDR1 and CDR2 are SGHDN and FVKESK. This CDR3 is CASSPSGTTDTQYF. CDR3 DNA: TGTGCCAGCAGCCCTTCGGGGACCACCGATACGCAGTATTTT.

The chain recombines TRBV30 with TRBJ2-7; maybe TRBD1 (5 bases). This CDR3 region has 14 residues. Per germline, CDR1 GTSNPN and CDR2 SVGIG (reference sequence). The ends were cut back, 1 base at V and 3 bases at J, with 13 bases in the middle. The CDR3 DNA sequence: TGTGCCTGGAGTGGGGGCCTGAGGAACTACGAGCAGTACTTC. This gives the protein CAWSGGLRNYEQYF.

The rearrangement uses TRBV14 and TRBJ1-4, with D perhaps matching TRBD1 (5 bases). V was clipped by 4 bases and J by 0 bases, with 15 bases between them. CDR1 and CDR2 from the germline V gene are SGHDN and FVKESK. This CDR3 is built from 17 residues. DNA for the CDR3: TGTGCCAGCAGCCCGGGGACCTTTTATGCAACTAATGAAAAACTGTTTTTT. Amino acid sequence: CASSPGTFYATNEKLFF.

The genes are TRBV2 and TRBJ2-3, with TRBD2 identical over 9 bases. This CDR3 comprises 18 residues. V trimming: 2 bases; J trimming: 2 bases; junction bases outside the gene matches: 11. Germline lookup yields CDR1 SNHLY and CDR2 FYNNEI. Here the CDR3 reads CASSESSGGPPATDTQYF. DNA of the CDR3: TGTGCCAGCAGTGAATCGAGCGGGGGGCCCCCGGCCACAGATACGCAGTATTTT.

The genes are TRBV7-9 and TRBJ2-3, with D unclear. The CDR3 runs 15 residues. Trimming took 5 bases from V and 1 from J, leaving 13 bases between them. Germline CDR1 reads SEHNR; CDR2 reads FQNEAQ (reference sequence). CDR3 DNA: TGTGCCAGCAGCATGACACGGAGCGGCACAGATACGCAGTATTTT. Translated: CASSMTRSGTDTQYF.

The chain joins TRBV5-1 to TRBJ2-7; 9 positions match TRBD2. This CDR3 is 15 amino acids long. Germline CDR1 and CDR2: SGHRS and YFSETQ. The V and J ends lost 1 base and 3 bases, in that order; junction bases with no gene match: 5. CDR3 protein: CASSLRLAVDYEQYF. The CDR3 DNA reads TGCGCCAGCAGCTTGAGACTAGCGGTGGACTACGAGCAGTACTTC.

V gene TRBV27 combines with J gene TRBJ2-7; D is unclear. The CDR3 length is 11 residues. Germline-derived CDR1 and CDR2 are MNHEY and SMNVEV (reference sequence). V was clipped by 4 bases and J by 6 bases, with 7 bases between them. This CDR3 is CASSSGIEQYF. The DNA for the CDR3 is TGTGCCAGCAGTTCCGGTATCGAGCAGTACTTC.

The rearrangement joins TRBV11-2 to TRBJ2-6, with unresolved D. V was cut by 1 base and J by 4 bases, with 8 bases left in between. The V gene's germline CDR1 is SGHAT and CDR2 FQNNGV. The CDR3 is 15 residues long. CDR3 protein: CASSLAYSGANVLTF. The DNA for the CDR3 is TGTGCCAGCAGCTTAGCCTATTCCGGGGCCAACGTCCTGACTTTC.

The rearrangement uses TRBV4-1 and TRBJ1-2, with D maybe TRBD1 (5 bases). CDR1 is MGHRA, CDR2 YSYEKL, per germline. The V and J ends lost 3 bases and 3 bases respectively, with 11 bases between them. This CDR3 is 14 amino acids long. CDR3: CASSQTTRDYGYTF. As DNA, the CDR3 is TGCGCCAGCAGCCAGACAACCAGGGACTATGGCTACACCTTC.

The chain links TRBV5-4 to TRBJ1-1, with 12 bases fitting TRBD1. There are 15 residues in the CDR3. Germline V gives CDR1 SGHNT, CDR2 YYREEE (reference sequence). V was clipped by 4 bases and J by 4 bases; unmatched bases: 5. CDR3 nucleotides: TGTGCCAGCAGCCCCGGGACAGGGGGCCCCACTGAAGCTTTCTTT. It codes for CASSPGTGGPTEAFF.

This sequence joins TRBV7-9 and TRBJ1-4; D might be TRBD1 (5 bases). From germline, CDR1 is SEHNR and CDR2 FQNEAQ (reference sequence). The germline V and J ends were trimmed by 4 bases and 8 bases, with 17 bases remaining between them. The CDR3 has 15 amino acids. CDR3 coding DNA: TGTGCCAGCAGCTCATCTCCAGGGTCTGGGGAAAAACTGTTTTTT. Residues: CASSSSPGSGEKLFF.

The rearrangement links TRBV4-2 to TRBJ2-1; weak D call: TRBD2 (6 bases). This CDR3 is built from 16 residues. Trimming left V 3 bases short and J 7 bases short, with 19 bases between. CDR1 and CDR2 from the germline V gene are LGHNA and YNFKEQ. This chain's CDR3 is CASSHRITEEGNEQFF. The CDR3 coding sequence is TGTGCCAGCAGCCACCGTATTACAGAGGAGGGGAATGAGCAGTTCTTC.

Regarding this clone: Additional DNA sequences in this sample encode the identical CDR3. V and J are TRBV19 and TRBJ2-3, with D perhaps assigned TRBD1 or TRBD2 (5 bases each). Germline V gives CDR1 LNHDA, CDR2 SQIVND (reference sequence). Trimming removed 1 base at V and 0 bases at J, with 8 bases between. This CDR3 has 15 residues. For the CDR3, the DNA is TGTGCCAGTAGTATAGCGGGGCGAAGCACAGATACGCAGTATTTT. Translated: CASSIAGRSTDTQYF.

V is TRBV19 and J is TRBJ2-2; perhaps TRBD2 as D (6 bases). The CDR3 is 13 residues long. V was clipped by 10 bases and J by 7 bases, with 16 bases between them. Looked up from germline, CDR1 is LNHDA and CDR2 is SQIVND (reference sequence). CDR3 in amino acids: CATRLVYDGELFF. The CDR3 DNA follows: TGTGCCACCCGACTAGTGTATGACGGGGAGCTGTTTTTT.

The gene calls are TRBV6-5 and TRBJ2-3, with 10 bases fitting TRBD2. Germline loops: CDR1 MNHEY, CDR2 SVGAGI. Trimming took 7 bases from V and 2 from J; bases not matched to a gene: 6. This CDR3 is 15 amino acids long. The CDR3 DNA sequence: TGTGCCAGCATTAAGCGGGAGGGCTCCACAGATACGCAGTATTTT. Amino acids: CASIKREGSTDTQYF.

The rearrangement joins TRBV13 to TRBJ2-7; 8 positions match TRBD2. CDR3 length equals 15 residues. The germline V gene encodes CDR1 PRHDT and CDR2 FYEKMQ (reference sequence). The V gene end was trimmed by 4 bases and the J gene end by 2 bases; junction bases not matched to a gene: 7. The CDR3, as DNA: TGTGCCAGCAGCTCCAATAGCGGGACTACCTACGAGCAGTACTTC. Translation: CASSSNSGTTYEQYF. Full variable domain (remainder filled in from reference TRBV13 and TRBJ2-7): AAGVIQSPRHLIKEKRETATLKCYPIPRHDTVYWYQQGPGQDPQFLISFYEKMQSDKGSIPDRFSAQQFSDYHSELNMSSLELGDSALYFCASSSNSGTTYEQYFGPGTRLTVT.

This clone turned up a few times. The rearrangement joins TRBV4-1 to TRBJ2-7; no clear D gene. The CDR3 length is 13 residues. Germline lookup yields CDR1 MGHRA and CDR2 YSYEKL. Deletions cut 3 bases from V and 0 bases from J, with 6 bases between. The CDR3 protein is CASSQGISYEQYF. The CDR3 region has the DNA TGCGCCAGCAGCCAGGGGATCTCCTACGAGCAGTACTTC.

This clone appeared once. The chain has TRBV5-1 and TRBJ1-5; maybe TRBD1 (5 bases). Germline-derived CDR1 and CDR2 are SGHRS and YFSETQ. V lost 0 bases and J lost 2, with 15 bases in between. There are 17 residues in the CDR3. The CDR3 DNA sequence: TGCGCCAGCAGCTTGGATGTGAGGGGTTTTCGCAATCAGCCCCAGCATTTT. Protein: CASSLDVRGFRNQPQHF.